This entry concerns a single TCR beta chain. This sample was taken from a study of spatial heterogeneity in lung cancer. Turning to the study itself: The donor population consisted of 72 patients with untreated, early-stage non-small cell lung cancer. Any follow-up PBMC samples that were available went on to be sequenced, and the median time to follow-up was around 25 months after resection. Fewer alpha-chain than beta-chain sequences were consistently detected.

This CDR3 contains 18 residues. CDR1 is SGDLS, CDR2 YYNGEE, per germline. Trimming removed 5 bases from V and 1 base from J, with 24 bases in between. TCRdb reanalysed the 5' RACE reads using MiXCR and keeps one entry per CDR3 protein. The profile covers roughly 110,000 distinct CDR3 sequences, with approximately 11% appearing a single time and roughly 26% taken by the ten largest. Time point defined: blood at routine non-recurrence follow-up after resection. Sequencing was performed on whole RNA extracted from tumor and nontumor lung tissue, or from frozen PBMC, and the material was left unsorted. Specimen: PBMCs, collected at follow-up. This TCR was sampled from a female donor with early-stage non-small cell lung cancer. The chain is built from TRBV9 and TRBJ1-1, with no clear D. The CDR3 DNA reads TGTGCCAGCAGTGATGGGATAAGGGCGCGGAAGAGGAACACTGAAGCTTTCTTT. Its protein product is CASSDGIRARKRNTEAFF.